The 18 T cell receptor beta chains below come from one sample, sequenced in a study of PD-1 blockade in classical Hodgkin lymphoma. Profiling relied on immunoSEQ multiplex PCR, and the TCRdb table lists in-frame clones only, not all of them. Of 55,000 to 80,000 clones in the sample, 93% were seen once. Relapse was seen in all patients after autologous stem cell transplantation, and brentuximab vedotin exposure was variable. The sample in question was peripheral blood mononuclear cells (PBMCs), obtained at baseline. These receptors were obtained from a human donor with classical Hodgkin lymphoma.

The chain links TRBV2 to TRBJ1-2; D call uncertain. Trimming left V 3 bases short and J 8 bases short, with 10 bases between. The CDR3 totals 12 residues. CDR1 is SNHLY, CDR2 FYNNEI, per germline. In DNA, the CDR3 is TGTGCCAGCAGTGATGGCCCCTTGGGCTACACCTTC. The encoded protein is CASSDGPLGYTF.

The chain has TRBV27 and TRBJ2-3; TRBD2 aligns across 7 bases. The CDR3 extends over 15 amino acids. The germline gives CDR1 MNHEY, CDR2 SMNVEV (reference sequence). V shed 4 bases, J shed 11 bases, and the junction held 15 bases outside the gene matches. CDR3 in amino acids: CASSSSLILADGQYF. CDR3 in DNA: TGTGCCAGCAGTTCATCCCTGATTCTAGCGGACGGGCAGTATTTT.

This sequence joins TRBV5-5 and TRBJ1-4; D remains unclear. Deletions cut 1 base from V and 0 bases from J, with 13 bases between. Germline CDR1 reads SGHKS; CDR2 reads YYEKEE (reference sequence). The CDR3 consists of 17 residues. The CDR3: CASSLLSLPATNEKLFF. CDR3 nucleotides: TGTGCCAGCAGCTTGCTGAGTCTCCCGGCAACTAATGAAAAACTGTTTTTT.

The chain couples TRBV27 to TRBJ1-1; 10 bases line up with TRBD1. CDR3 length: 13 amino acids. The junction had 4 bases not matched to a gene; V was cut back by 3 bases and J by 9 bases. Germline V gene sequence: CDR1 MNHEY, CDR2 SMNVEV (reference sequence). CDR3: CASSLTGGRQAFF. The CDR3 DNA follows: TGTGCCAGCAGTTTGACAGGGGGCCGTCAAGCTTTCTTT.

The chain combines TRBV28 with TRBJ1-5; D is undetermined. The CDR3 contains 18 residues. Germline V gene data show CDR1 as MDHEN and CDR2 as SYDVKM. V lost 4 bases to trimming and J lost 2 bases, with 21 bases between them. This CDR3 reads CASSSPEAGPLGNQPQHF. The CDR3 DNA is TGTGCCAGCAGTTCGCCCGAGGCGGGTCCTCTGGGCAATCAGCCCCAGCATTTT. Drawing the rest from reference TRBV28 and TRBJ1-5, the complete variable domain is DVKVTQSSRYLVKRTGEKVFLECVQDMDHENMFWYRQDPGLGLRLIYFSYDVKMKEKGDIPEGYSVSREKKERFSLILESASTNQTSMYLCASSSPEAGPLGNQPQHFGDGTRLSIL.

The chain joins TRBV9 to TRBJ2-1; TRBD2 agrees at 12 bases. The CDR3 runs 18 residues. The ends lost 2 bases at V and 0 bases at J; junction bases unmatched: 6. Germline CDR1 SGDLS, CDR2 YYNGEE. The DNA for the CDR3 is TGTGCCAGCAGCGTGGGACTAGCGGGCACAAGCTCCTACAATGAGCAGTTCTTC. It is translated as CASSVGLAGTSSYNEQFF. Full variable domain (missing parts from reference TRBV9 and TRBJ2-1): DSGVTQTPKHLITATGQRVTLRCSPRSGDLSVYWYQQSLDQGLQFLIQYYNGEERAKGNILERFSAQQFPDLHSELNLSSLELGDSALYFCASSVGLAGTSSYNEQFFGPGTRLTVL.

The chain links TRBV27 to TRBJ2-3; no clear D. Trimming pared 0 bases from V and 6 bases from J, leaving 10 bases between. The CDR3 covers 14 residues. Germline V lookup: CDR1 MNHEY, CDR2 SMNVEV (reference sequence). CDR3 region: CASSLSRYGDTQYF. In DNA, the CDR3 is TGTGCCAGCAGTTTATCGAGGTATGGCGATACGCAGTATTTT.

The rearrangement joins TRBV21-1 to TRBJ2-3; the table gives TRBD2 as D, unverified against the DNA. TRBV21-1 is termed a pseudogene. The CDR3 extends over 13 amino acids. The CDR3 DNA is TGTGCCAGAGCGGGGTCGAACACAGATACGCAGTATTTT. Residues: CARAGSNTDTQYF.

J is TRBJ1-1 and V is TRBV5-6; D is unclear. This CDR3 spans 14 amino acids. From germline, CDR1 is SGHDT and CDR2 YYEEEE. Deletions cut 3 bases from V and 4 bases from J, with 13 bases between. The CDR3 bases are TGTGCCAGCAGCTCCCTACAAAGACTCACTGAAGCTTTCTTT. It yields the protein CASSSLQRLTEAFF.

The V gene is TRBV30, the J gene TRBJ2-7; D might be TRBD1 (6 bases). Trimming stripped 3 bases from V and 3 bases from J, with 9 bases between. Germline assignment: CDR1 GTSNPN and CDR2 SVGIG (reference sequence). This CDR3 spans 12 amino acids. The CDR3 spells CAWSQDSYEQYF. As DNA, the CDR3 is TGTGCCTGGAGCCAGGACAGCTACGAGCAGTACTTC.

The gene calls are TRBV13 and TRBJ1-1; D not resolved. The CDR3 spans 16 residues. Germline V gene sequence: CDR1 PRHDT, CDR2 FYEKMQ (reference sequence). The germline V and J ends were trimmed by 2 bases and 1 base, with 14 bases remaining between them. The CDR3 sequence is CASSLRRSAANTEAFF. CDR3 sequence (DNA): TGTGCCAGCAGCTTAAGAAGGTCCGCGGCGAACACTGAAGCTTTCTTT.

The gene calls are TRBV7-9 and TRBJ2-2; D unclear. Trimming took 6 bases from V and 4 from J, leaving 3 bases between them. The CDR3 runs to 11 residues. CDR1 SEHNR and CDR2 FQNEAQ come from the germline V gene (reference sequence). Written as DNA, the CDR3 is TGTGCCAGCAGACCCACCGGGGAGCTGTTTTTT. Its translation is CASRPTGELFF.

This rearrangement joins TRBV27 to TRBJ1-2; D gene ambiguous. V lost 0 bases and J 1 base, leaving 6 bases between the germline ends. The CDR3 is 14 residues long. CDR1 MNHEY and CDR2 SMNVEV come from the germline V gene (reference sequence). In nucleotides, the CDR3 is TGTGCCAGCAGTTTATCCGGAGGTAACTATGGCTACACCTTC. Amino acids: CASSLSGGNYGYTF.

V usage is TRBV6-6 and J usage is TRBJ2-1; 8 nucleotides line up with TRBD1. V lost 6 bases and J lost 0; bases outside the gene matches: 7. Germline loops: CDR1 MNHNY, CDR2 SVGAGI (reference sequence). This CDR3 has 16 amino acids. The CDR3: CASSKTGTGSYNEQFF. The DNA for the CDR3 is TGTGCCAGCAGCAAAACCGGGACAGGCTCCTACAATGAGCAGTTCTTC.

This clone was seen only once. The chain couples TRBV5-1 to TRBJ2-5; 12 bases align to TRBD1. Germline V CDR1 and CDR2: SGHRS, YFSETQ. The junction had 5 bases not matched to a gene; V was cut back by 0 bases and J by 2 bases. This CDR3 comprises 17 residues. CDR3 coding DNA: TGCGCCAGCAGCTTGGCGGGACAGGGGGCCTCACAAGAGACCCAGTACTTC. Translated, it gives CASSLAGQGASQETQYF.

V is TRBV30 and J is TRBJ1-5; D is undetermined. The CDR3 extends over 12 amino acids. CDR1 GTSNPN and CDR2 SVGIG come from the germline V gene (reference sequence). Trimming removed 0 bases from V and 7 bases from J, with 7 bases in between. This CDR3 reads CAWSVGGQPQHF. In DNA form, the CDR3 reads TGTGCCTGGAGTGTAGGAGGACAGCCCCAGCATTTT. The full variable domain, in which reference TRBV30 and TRBJ1-5 provide the parts outside the CDR3, is SQTIHQWPATLVQPVGSPLSLECTVEGTSNPNLYWYRQAAGRGLQLLFYSVGIGQISSEVPQNLSASRPQDRQFILSSKKLLLSDSGFYLCAWSVGGQPQHFGDGTRLSIL.

This clone was observed once. This sequence joins TRBV11-2 and TRBJ1-1; D gene unclear. Trimming pared 0 bases from V and 5 bases from J, leaving 7 bases between. Germline CDR1 reads SGHAT; CDR2 reads FQNNGV. The CDR3 has 13 residues. CDR3 residues: CASSLERQTEAFF. In DNA form, the CDR3 reads TGTGCCAGCAGCTTAGAGCGGCAGACTGAAGCTTTCTTT.

V and J are TRBV7-6 and TRBJ2-3, with TRBD2 matching over 8 bases. Germline lookup yields CDR1 SGHVS and CDR2 FNYEAQ. The CDR3 is 16 residues long. V gave up 5 bases and J gave up 5 bases; unmatched junction bases: 12. The CDR3 is CASSPVAGGRVDTQYF. CDR3 nucleotides: TGTGCCAGCAGCCCGGTGGCGGGGGGCCGAGTAGATACGCAGTATTTT.